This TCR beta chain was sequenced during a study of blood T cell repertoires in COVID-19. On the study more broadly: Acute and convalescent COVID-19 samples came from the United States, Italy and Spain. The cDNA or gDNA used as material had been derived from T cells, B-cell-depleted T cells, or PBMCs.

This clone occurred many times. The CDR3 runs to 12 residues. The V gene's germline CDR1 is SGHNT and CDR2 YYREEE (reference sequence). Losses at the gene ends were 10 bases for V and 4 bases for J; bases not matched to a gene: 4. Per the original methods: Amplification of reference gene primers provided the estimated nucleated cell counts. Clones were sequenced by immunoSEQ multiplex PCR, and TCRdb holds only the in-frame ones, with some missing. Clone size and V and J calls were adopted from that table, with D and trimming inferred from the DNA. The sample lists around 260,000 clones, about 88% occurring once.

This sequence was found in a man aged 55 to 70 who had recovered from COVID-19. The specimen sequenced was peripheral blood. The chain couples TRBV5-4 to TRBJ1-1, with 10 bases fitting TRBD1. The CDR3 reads CAGRDRGTEAFF. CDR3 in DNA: TGTGCCGGTAGGGACAGGGGCACTGAAGCTTTCTTT.